This T cell receptor beta chain was identified during a study of T-cell memory formation after mild COVID-19. Overall study context: Largely, the TCR clusters proved donor specific.

This clonotype was seen a handful of times. Its antigen is still unknown. Study outcomes and limitations: SARS-CoV-2 specificity was not confirmed for second-wave clones peaking on day 37. Chiefly within CM and EM were the contracting CD4+ clones; CD8+ ones were within EMRA.

TCR alpha and TCR beta cDNA libraries carrying sample barcodes and UMIs were produced by 5'RACE using constant-segment primers. TCRdb passed the 5' RACE reads through MiXCR, listing each CDR3 protein once. The sample holds 250,000 to 300,000 distinct CDR3 sequences; around a sixth are singletons and the top ten take about a fifth. With 2 bases removed from V and 7 bases from J, the gap between germline ends came to 12 bases. The CDR3 loop spans 14 amino acids. Germline CDR1 reads MNHEY; CDR2 reads SVGEGT. Sequenced sample: PBMCs or a T cell subset sorted from them (not recorded which). This TCR derives from a man younger than 35 who had mild COVID-19 (a few samples of this study predate the infection). Cell type and time point are not known. The chain joins TRBV6-2 or TRBV6-3 to TRBJ2-1; tentative D call: TRBD2 (6 bases). The DNA of the CDR3 is TGTGCCAGCAGTTACCGGGCAGGGAGGAATGAGCAGTTCTTC. Amino acid sequence: CASSYRAGRNEQFF.